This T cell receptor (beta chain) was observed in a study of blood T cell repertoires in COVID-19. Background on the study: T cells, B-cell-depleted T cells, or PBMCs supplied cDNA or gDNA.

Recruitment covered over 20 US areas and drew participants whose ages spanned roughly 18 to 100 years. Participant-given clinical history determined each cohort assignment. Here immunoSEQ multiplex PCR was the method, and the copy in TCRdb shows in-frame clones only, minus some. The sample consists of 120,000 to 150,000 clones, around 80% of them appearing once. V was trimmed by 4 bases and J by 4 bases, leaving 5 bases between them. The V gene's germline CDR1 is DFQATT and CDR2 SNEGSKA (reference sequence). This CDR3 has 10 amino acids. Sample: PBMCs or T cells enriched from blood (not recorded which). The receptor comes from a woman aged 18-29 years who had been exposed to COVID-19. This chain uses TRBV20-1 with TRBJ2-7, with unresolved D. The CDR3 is CSAIIYEQYF. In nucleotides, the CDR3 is TGCAGTGCTATAATATACGAGCAGTACTTC.